Presented here are 21 T cell receptor beta chains from one specimen sequenced in a study of T-cell memory formation after mild COVID-19. TCRdb redid the calling of the 5' RACE reads with MiXCR, one entry per CDR3 protein. There are around 450,000 distinct CDR3 sequences in the sample; approximately 20% occur only once, and around 9.2% lies in the top ten. Sequencing used PBMCs or a T cell subset sorted from them (not recorded which). These receptors were taken from an adult woman who had mild COVID-19 (a few samples of this study predate the infection). Cell type and time point are not known.

This clonotype was counted only a few times. The CDR3 sequence is CAWSRGQGDSPLHF. In DNA, the CDR3 is TGTGCCTGGAGTCGGGGACAGGGGGACTCACCCCTCCACTTT. This sequence joins TRBV30 and TRBJ1-6; TRBD1 matches 11 bases. The CDR3 consists of 14 residues. Looked up from germline, CDR1 is GTSNPN and CDR2 is SVGIG (reference sequence). The V and J ends lost 2 bases and 10 bases, in that order; junction bases with no gene match: 4. Looking up the rest from reference TRBV30 and TRBJ1-6 gives the full variable domain: SQTIHQWPATLVQPVGSPLSLECTVEGTSNPNLYWYRQAAGRGLQLLFYSVGIGQISSEVPQNLSASRPQDRQFILSSKKLLLSDSGFYLCAWSRGQGDSPLHFGNGTRLTVT.

The J gene is TRBJ2-3, the V gene TRBV5-6; 9 positions agree with TRBD1. There are 15 residues in the CDR3. Germline V gene sequence: CDR1 SGHDT, CDR2 YYEEEE. V gave up 0 bases and J gave up 4 bases; unmatched junction bases: 3. CDR3 loop: CASSLGTGAADTQYF. CDR3 nucleotides: TGTGCCAGCAGCTTGGGGACAGGGGCGGCAGATACGCAGTATTTT.

The V call is TRBV6-6, the J call TRBJ2-2; 9 nucleotides match TRBD1. V was pared by 6 bases and J by 6 bases, with 8 bases of the junction left unmatched. Germline assignment: CDR1 MNHNY and CDR2 SVGAGI (reference sequence). This CDR3 is 15 amino acids long. DNA of the CDR3: TGTGCCAGCAGCGGGACAGGGCCGAATCCCGGGGAGCTGTTTTTT. Protein: CASSGTGPNPGELFF.

This clonotype was seen more than once but under ten times. The gene calls are TRBV11-2 and TRBJ1-1; 8 bases match TRBD1. The CDR3 extends over 14 amino acids. Per germline, CDR1 SGHAT and CDR2 FQNNGV. The J segment lost 6 bases and the V segment lost 1 base, leaving 4 bases of the junction unmatched. The CDR3 DNA sequence: TGTGCCAGCAGCTTAGGTAGACAGGGGCCTGAAGCTTTCTTT. It yields the protein CASSLGRQGPEAFF.

The chain employs TRBV18 and TRBJ1-5, with no clear D. The germline CDR1 and CDR2 sequences are KGHSH and LQKENI. V was trimmed by 2 bases and J by 8 bases, leaving 7 bases between them. The CDR3 has 12 amino acids. CDR3 loop: CASSPVGEPQHF. The CDR3 bases are TGTGCCAGCTCACCAGTTGGAGAGCCCCAGCATTTT.

This clonotype was counted only a few times. The CDR3 DNA reads as TGCGCCAGCAGCCCCGGGACAAGGTCCTACAATGAGCAGTTCTTC. Residues: CASSPGTRSYNEQFF. The V and J genes are TRBV5-1 and TRBJ2-1, with D tentatively TRBD1 (6 bases). CDR1 and CDR2 (germline): SGHRS, YFSETQ. CDR3 length: 15 amino acids. V was pared by 4 bases and J by 1 base, with 12 bases between.

The rearrangement uses TRBV24-1 and TRBJ2-5; possible D gene TRBD2, 6 bases. This CDR3 has 14 residues. The germline V and J ends were trimmed by 0 bases and 5 bases, with 9 bases remaining between them. CDR1 KGHDR and CDR2 SFDVKD come from the germline V gene. The CDR3 protein is CATSDLNREETQYF. In DNA, the CDR3 is TGTGCCACCAGTGATTTGAACCGGGAGGAGACCCAGTACTTC.

This clonotype occurred a few times. This chain joins TRBV3-1 and TRBJ1-1; D is uncertain. Germline CDR1 LGHDT, CDR2 YNNKEL (reference sequence). Trimming shortened V by 1 base and J by 4 bases, and 10 bases separated the two germline ends. This CDR3 spans 14 amino acids. CDR3 DNA: TGTGCCAGCAGCCAAGTGGGAGTTACCACTGAAGCTTTCTTT. This codes for CASSQVGVTTEAFF. The full variable domain, its missing parts supplied by reference TRBV3-1 and TRBJ1-1, is DTAVSQTPKYLVTQMGNDKSIKCEQNLGHDTMYWYKQDSKKFLKIMFSYNNKELIINETVPNRFSPKSPDKAHLNLHINSLELGDSAVYFCASSQVGVTTEAFFGQGTRLTVV.

The rearrangement uses TRBV5-1 and TRBJ2-3, with 10 bases that match TRBD1. Germline V gene data show CDR1 as SGHRS and CDR2 as YFSETQ. The junction had 19 bases not matched to a gene; V was cut back by 6 bases and J by 0 bases. CDR3 size: 20 residues. Here the CDR3 reads CASNKDRGPATHRSTDTQYF. In DNA, the CDR3 is TGCGCCAGCAACAAAGACAGGGGGCCGGCCACACACCGAAGCACAGATACGCAGTATTTT.

This clonotype came up many times. The chain carries TRBV7-2 and TRBJ2-7; 7 bases agree with TRBD1. The V segment lost 3 bases and the J segment 3 bases; nucleotides outside the gene matches: 5. The CDR3 loop spans 14 amino acids. Germline V lookup: CDR1 SGHTA, CDR2 FQGNSA. The chain's CDR3 is CASSFGAGGYEQYF. CDR3 DNA: TGTGCCAGCAGCTTTGGGGCAGGGGGCTACGAGCAGTACTTC.

This clonotype has just a few counts. The V call is TRBV9, the J call TRBJ2-7, with 9 bases aligning to TRBD2. V was pared by 2 bases and J by 2 bases, with 8 bases of the junction left unmatched. The length of the CDR3 is 16 residues. CDR1 and CDR2 (germline): SGDLS, YYNGEE. The CDR3 region has the DNA TGTGCCAGCAGCGTCGGGGATATAGCGGGAGCCTACGAGCAGTACTTC. Translation: CASSVGDIAGAYEQYF.

The chain links TRBV7-7 to TRBJ2-7; D uncertain. There are 15 residues in the CDR3. Between the trimmed V and J ends, which lost 3 bases and 3 bases, there was a span of 15 bases. Germline loops: CDR1 SSHAT, CDR2 FNYEAQ (reference sequence). CDR3 DNA: TGTGCCAGCAGCTTGCGAGTGGGCATGGGCTACGAGCAGTACTTC. Translated: CASSLRVGMGYEQYF.

This chain connects TRBV7-3 to TRBJ2-5, with TRBD2 matching over 11 bases. This CDR3 is 16 amino acids long. Germline V CDR1 and CDR2: SGHTA, FQGTGA. V shed 4 bases and J 1 base; nucleotides not matched to a gene: 5. The CDR3 sequence is CASSSGLAAFQETQYF. The CDR3 bases are TGTGCCAGCAGCTCGGGACTAGCGGCCTTCCAAGAGACCCAGTACTTC.

The chain couples TRBV30 to TRBJ1-2; TRBD1 matches 8 bases. V lost 2 bases, J lost 8 bases, and 10 bases stayed unmatched. The CDR3 totals 14 residues. The germline V gene encodes CDR1 GTSNPN and CDR2 SVGIG (reference sequence). DNA of the CDR3: TGTGCCTGGAGTCCTGGACAGGGTGTAGAAGGCTACACCTTC. It specifies CAWSPGQGVEGYTF.

The chain links TRBV4-2 to TRBJ2-7; TRBD2 is a possible D gene (6 bases). Germline CDR1 LGHNA, CDR2 YNFKEQ. The germline V and J ends were trimmed by 0 bases and 2 bases, with 11 bases remaining between them. The CDR3 has 15 amino acids. CDR3 region: CASSQEGGTAYEQYF. Here the CDR3 DNA reads TGTGCCAGCAGCCAAGAAGGAGGGACTGCCTACGAGCAGTACTTC.

The chain is built from TRBV6-6 and TRBJ2-7; D is ambiguous. Trimming cost V 6 bases and J 4 bases, with 10 bases left between them. The germline V gene encodes CDR1 MNHNY and CDR2 SVGAGI (reference sequence). CDR3 length: 12 amino acids. CDR3 residues: CASSPLRYEQYF. CDR3 nucleotide sequence: TGTGCCAGCAGCCCCCTCAGGTACGAGCAGTACTTC.

The chain links TRBV12-3 or TRBV12-4 to TRBJ1-6; TRBD1 aligns across 8 bases. The CDR3 has 12 amino acids. V trimming: 6 bases; J trimming: 14 bases; junction bases outside the gene matches: 6. CDR3 sequence: CASRDTGGALHF. CDR3 coding DNA: TGTGCCAGCAGGGATACAGGGGGAGCCCTCCACTTT.

This chain joins TRBV6-2 or TRBV6-3 and TRBJ2-1, with 14 bases identical to TRBD2. This CDR3 contains 15 residues. V was clipped by 6 bases and J by 15 bases; unmatched bases: 13. From germline, CDR1 is MNHEY and CDR2 SVGEGT. The CDR3 nucleotides are TGTGCCAGCAGATTTCGCCCGGGACTAGCGGGAGACCCGTTCTTC. This gives the protein CASRFRPGLAGDPFF.

The chain's CDR3 is CASSIRADRYGYTF. In nucleotides, the CDR3 is TGTGCCAGTAGTATTCGGGCAGATCGCTATGGCTACACCTTC. The chain carries TRBV19 and TRBJ1-2, with unresolved D. This CDR3 has 14 residues. The V end was cut by 3 bases, the J end by 4 bases, with 12 bases between. Germline-derived CDR1 and CDR2 are LNHDA and SQIVND (reference sequence).

The V call is TRBV7-9, the J call TRBJ1-2; 10 nucleotides line up with TRBD1. Germline lookup yields CDR1 SEHNR and CDR2 FQNEAQ (reference sequence). The CDR3 extends over 16 amino acids. V dropped 0 bases and J dropped 4; count of bases not matched to a gene: 5. CDR3 sequence (DNA): TGTGCCAGCAGCTTAGCGGGACAGGGGCTTGGCTATGGCTACACCTTC. Translated: CASSLAGQGLGYGYTF.

This clonotype was counted a few times. This rearrangement joins TRBV18 to TRBJ1-2; D unclear. Germline CDR1 and CDR2: KGHSH and LQKENI. V lost 2 bases and J 1 base, leaving 17 bases between the germline ends. This CDR3 is 17 amino acids long. CDR3 in amino acids: CASSPGVGLNVNYGYTF. CDR3 in DNA: TGTGCCAGCTCACCAGGGGTAGGACTGAATGTTAACTATGGCTACACCTTC. Based on the CDR3 plus reference TRBV18 and TRBJ1-2, the full variable domain is NAGVMQNPRHLVRRRGQEARLRCSPMKGHSHVYWYRQLPEEGLKFMVYLQKENIIDESGMPKERFSAEFPKEGPSILRIQQVVRGDSAAYFCASSPGVGLNVNYGYTFGSGTRLTVV.